The source of this T cell receptor (beta chain) is a study of T cells in tuberculosis. Across the whole study: Sequenced TCRs come from CD1B-GMM tetramer-binding T cells. This South African cohort compared adolescents with or without latent tuberculosis against adults with active tuberculosis.

Trimming pared 0 bases from V and 4 bases from J, leaving 18 bases between. This CDR3 spans 17 amino acids. CDR1 and CDR2 (germline): LNHNV, YYDKDF (reference sequence). With regard to this clone: No antigen is known for it.

Study-level findings and limits: GMM-specific TCRs were nearer to active tuberculosis alpha repertoires, suggesting expansion. Selection depended on which cryopreserved specimens were available.

The assay was immunoSEQ multiplex PCR, and TCRdb's table has in-frame clones only and misses some. Here the sample spans 33,000 or so clones, 93% being singletons. The sequencing input was PBMCs. The genes are TRBV15 and TRBJ1-1; D gene ambiguous. The clonotype was recovered from a donor aged 5 to 30 with latent tuberculosis or without tuberculosis infection. This CDR3 is CATSRDLSRQAGTEAFF. The CDR3 DNA reads TGTGCCACCAGCAGAGATCTATCACGTCAGGCTGGCACTGAAGCTTTCTTT. Filled out from reference TRBV15 and TRBJ1-1, the complete variable domain reads DAMVIQNPRYQVTQFGKPVTLSCSQTLNHNVMYWYQQKSSQAPKLLFHYYDKDFNNEADTPDNFQSRRPNTSFCFLDIRSPGLGDTAMYLCATSRDLSRQAGTEAFFGQGTRLTVV.